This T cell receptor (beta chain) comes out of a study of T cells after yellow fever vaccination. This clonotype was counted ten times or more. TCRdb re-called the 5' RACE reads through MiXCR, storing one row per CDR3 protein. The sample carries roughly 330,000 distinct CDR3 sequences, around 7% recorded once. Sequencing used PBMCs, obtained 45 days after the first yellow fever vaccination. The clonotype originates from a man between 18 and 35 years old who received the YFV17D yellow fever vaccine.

CDR3: CASSFSDRTYEQYF. The CDR3, as DNA: TGTGCCAGCAGCTTTAGCGACAGGACCTACGAGCAGTACTTC. The chain has TRBV13 and TRBJ2-7, with D perhaps TRBD1 (6 bases). The CDR3 has 14 amino acids. Germline-derived CDR1 and CDR2 are PRHDT and FYEKMQ (reference sequence). Trimming left V 3 bases short and J 2 bases short, with 11 bases between. Supplemented by reference TRBV13 and TRBJ2-7, the full variable domain reads AAGVIQSPRHLIKEKRETATLKCYPIPRHDTVYWYQQGPGQDPQFLISFYEKMQSDKGSIPDRFSAQQFSDYHSELNMSSLELGDSALYFCASSFSDRTYEQYFGPGTRLTVT.